This is a list of T cell receptor beta chains from one sample in a study of shared clonotypes between healthy human individuals. Clones were sequenced by immunoSEQ multiplex PCR, and TCRdb holds only the in-frame ones, with some missing. The sample has roughly 2.6 million clones; more than 80% are singletons. Sequencing used naive CD4+ T cells sorted from blood. These receptor sequences come from a man in his late teens or twenties in good health. Each CDR3 is given without its conserved first and last residue. The D gene is left open where the match is weak.

J gene: TRBJ2-2; D gene: TRBD1; V gene: TRBV6-1; CDR3 protein: ASSGQGTGELF
J gene: TRBJ1-6; D gene: TRBD1; V gene: TRBV5-4; CDR3 protein: ASSFEGQGNSPLH
J gene: TRBJ1-3; D gene: .; V gene: TRBV5-1; CDR3 protein: ASTQGDRDGNTIY
J gene: TRBJ2-3; D gene: TRBD2; V gene: TRBV10-3; CDR3 protein: AISEGAGGSTDTQY
J gene: TRBJ2-5; D gene: .; V gene: TRBV7-8; CDR3 protein: ASSSSGRGFVTQY
J gene: TRBJ2-3; D gene: TRBD2; V gene: TRBV7-9; CDR3 protein: ASSFGEGSDTQY
J gene: TRBJ2-5; D gene: TRBD1; V gene: TRBV9; CDR3 protein: ASSVESGGLGSQY
J gene: TRBJ2-1; D gene: .; V gene: TRBV10-3; CDR3 protein: AIRQGLGNEQF
J gene: TRBJ1-1; D gene: .; V gene: TRBV27; CDR3 protein: ASRRNTEAF
J gene: TRBJ1-5; D gene: TRBD1; V gene: TRBV5-1; CDR3 protein: ASSLGGQGTLINQPQH
J gene: TRBJ1-1; D gene: TRBD1; V gene: TRBV18; CDR3 protein: ASSPFRLTGYTPEAF
J gene: TRBJ2-3; D gene: .; V gene: TRBV5-1; CDR3 protein: ASSRSEAPDTQY
J gene: TRBJ1-4; D gene: TRBD1; V gene: TRBV30; CDR3 protein: AWSPPTGGPTTNEKLF
J gene: TRBJ1-5; D gene: .; V gene: TRBV5-1; CDR3 protein: ASSEGASNQPQH
J gene: TRBJ1-1; D gene: TRBD1; V gene: TRBV11-2; CDR3 protein: ASSPDRGTEAF
J gene: TRBJ1-2; D gene: .; V gene: TRBV6-6; CDR3 protein: ASTHDMAVHYGYT
J gene: TRBJ2-3; D gene: .; V gene: TRBV18; CDR3 protein: ASSGGGPATDTQY
J gene: TRBJ2-7; D gene: .; V gene: TRBV7-8; CDR3 protein: ASSLAGGASYEQY
J gene: TRBJ1-3; D gene: TRBD1; V gene: TRBV27; CDR3 protein: ASSSGQGLSGNTIY
J gene: TRBJ2-2; D gene: TRBD1; V gene: TRBV5-1; CDR3 protein: ASSPGQAPGELF
J gene: TRBJ1-2; D gene: TRBD1; V gene: TRBV4-3; CDR3 protein: ASSQEGTGYYGYT
J gene: TRBJ1-6; D gene: .; V gene: TRBV4-3; CDR3 protein: ASSQEAASSYNSPLH
J gene: TRBJ1-2; D gene: .; V gene: TRBV7-9; CDR3 protein: ASSPGAGYT
J gene: TRBJ1-1; D gene: .; V gene: TRBV7-8; CDR3 protein: ASSSTTGGNTEAF
J gene: TRBJ1-6; D gene: .; V gene: TRBV15; CDR3 protein: ATETGLSNSPLH
J gene: TRBJ2-2; D gene: .; V gene: TRBV19; CDR3 protein: ASSGAINTGELF
J gene: TRBJ2-5; D gene: TRBD2; V gene: TRBV19; CDR3 protein: ASSETSGETQY
J gene: TRBJ2-1; D gene: .; V gene: TRBV5-1; CDR3 protein: ASSFEGLGFYNEQF
J gene: TRBJ2-7; D gene: .; V gene: TRBV7-2; CDR3 protein: ASSASYGDEQY
J gene: TRBJ1-4; D gene: .; V gene: TRBV30; CDR3 protein: AWSSGDEKLF
J gene: TRBJ2-2; D gene: TRBD1; V gene: TRBV6-5; CDR3 protein: ASFDRGLTGELF
J gene: TRBJ2-4; D gene: .; V gene: TRBV4-1; CDR3 protein: ASSQSRERLNIQY
J gene: TRBJ1-4; D gene: .; V gene: TRBV10-3; CDR3 protein: AISGGGNEKLF
J gene: TRBJ2-1; D gene: TRBD2; V gene: TRBV25-1; CDR3 protein: ASSRLAGAGYNEQF
J gene: TRBJ2-1; D gene: .; V gene: TRBV9; CDR3 protein: ASSVEGVGRGDEQF
J gene: TRBJ1-5; D gene: .; V gene: TRBV30; CDR3 protein: AWSGQSNQPQH
J gene: TRBJ2-1; D gene: TRBD2; V gene: TRBV6-4; CDR3 protein: ASSDSSGGAMRQF
J gene: TRBJ2-5; D gene: TRBD2; V gene: TRBV5-4; CDR3 protein: ASSPGLAGEETQY
J gene: TRBJ2-7; D gene: TRBD2; V gene: TRBV4-1; CDR3 protein: ASSHAGREFSSYEQY
J gene: TRBJ1-1; D gene: .; V gene: TRBV27; CDR3 protein: ASSLQSAGAYTEAF
J gene: TRBJ1-5; D gene: .; V gene: TRBV10-3; CDR3 protein: AISDYSSPQH
J gene: TRBJ2-7; D gene: TRBD1; V gene: TRBV14; CDR3 protein: ASSQDGTGLREQY
J gene: TRBJ2-1; D gene: .; V gene: TRBV30; CDR3 protein: AWRGSHNEQF
J gene: TRBJ1-1; D gene: TRBD1; V gene: TRBV5-1; CDR3 protein: ASSPDRDTEAF
J gene: TRBJ1-1; D gene: .; V gene: TRBV7-2; CDR3 protein: ASSLGEAGGAF
J gene: TRBJ1-1; D gene: .; V gene: TRBV6-5; CDR3 protein: ATVGQREAF
J gene: TRBJ2-7; D gene: TRBD2; V gene: TRBV30; CDR3 protein: AWSGTGGPSEQY
J gene: TRBJ2-1; D gene: .; V gene: TRBV19; CDR3 protein: ASRGTSLSYNEQF
J gene: TRBJ1-5; D gene: .; V gene: TRBV6-5; CDR3 protein: ASSYSTGAQPQH
J gene: TRBJ1-1; D gene: TRBD1; V gene: TRBV6-5; CDR3 protein: ASNRGGNTEAF
J gene: TRBJ2-5; D gene: .; V gene: TRBV7-7; CDR3 protein: ASSLGGGAVQETQY
J gene: TRBJ2-7; D gene: .; V gene: TRBV28; CDR3 protein: ASSLPTTPGF